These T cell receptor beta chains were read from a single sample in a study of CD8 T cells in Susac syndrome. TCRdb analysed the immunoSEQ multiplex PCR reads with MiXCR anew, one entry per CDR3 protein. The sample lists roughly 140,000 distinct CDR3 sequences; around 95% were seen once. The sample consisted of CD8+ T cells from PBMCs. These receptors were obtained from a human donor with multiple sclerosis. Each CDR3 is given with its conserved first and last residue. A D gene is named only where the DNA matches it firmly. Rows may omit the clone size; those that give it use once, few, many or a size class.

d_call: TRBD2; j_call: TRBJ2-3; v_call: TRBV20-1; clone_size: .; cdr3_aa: CSARTSGGTDTQYF; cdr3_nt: TGCAGTGCTCGGACTAGCGGGGGCACAGATACGCAGTATTTT
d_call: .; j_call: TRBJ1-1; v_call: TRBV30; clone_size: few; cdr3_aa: CASQGWNTEAFF; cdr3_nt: TGTGCCTCCCAAGGGTGGAACACTGAAGCTTTCTTT
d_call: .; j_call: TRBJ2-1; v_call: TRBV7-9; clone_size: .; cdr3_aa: CASSFRVAEQFF; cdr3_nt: TGTGCCAGCAGCTTTAGGGTTGCTGAGCAGTTCTTC
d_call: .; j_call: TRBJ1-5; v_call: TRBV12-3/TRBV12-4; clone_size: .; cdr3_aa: CASSLPGLNQPQHF; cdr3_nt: TGTGCCAGCAGTTTACCTGGCCTCAATCAGCCCCAGCATTTT
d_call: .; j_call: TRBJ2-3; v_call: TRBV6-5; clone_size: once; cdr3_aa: CASSYSPGGADTQYF; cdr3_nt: TGTGCCAGCAGTTACTCACCCGGGGGAGCAGATACGCAGTATTTT
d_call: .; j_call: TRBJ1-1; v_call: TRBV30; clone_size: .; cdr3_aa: CAWWGTEAFF; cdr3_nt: TGTGCCTGGTGGGGCACTGAAGCTTTCTTT
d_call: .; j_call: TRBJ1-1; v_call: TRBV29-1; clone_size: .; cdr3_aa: CSVFPLNTEAFF; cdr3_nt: TGCAGCGTTTTCCCGTTGAACACTGAAGCTTTCTTT
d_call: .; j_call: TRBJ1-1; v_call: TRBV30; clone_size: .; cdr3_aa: CAWGDSMNTEAFF; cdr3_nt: TGTGCCTGGGGTGACAGCATGAACACTGAAGCTTTCTTT
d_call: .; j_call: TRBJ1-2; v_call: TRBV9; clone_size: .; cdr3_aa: CASSDGPYNANYGYTF; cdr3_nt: TGTGCCAGCAGCGACGGGCCCTACAATGCGAACTATGGCTACACCTTC
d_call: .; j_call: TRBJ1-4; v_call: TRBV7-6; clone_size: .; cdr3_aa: CASGDNLRDGKLFF; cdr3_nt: TGTGCCAGCGGTGACAATCTCAGGGACGGAAAACTGTTTTTT
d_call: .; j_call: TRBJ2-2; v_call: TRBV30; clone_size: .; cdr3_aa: CAWSPSGELFF; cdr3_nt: TGTGCCTGGAGTCCCTCCGGGGAGCTGTTTTTT
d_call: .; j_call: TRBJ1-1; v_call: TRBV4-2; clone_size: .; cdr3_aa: CASSQELGGNTEAFF; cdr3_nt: TGTGCCAGCAGCCAAGAACTCGGTGGGAACACTGAAGCTTTCTTT
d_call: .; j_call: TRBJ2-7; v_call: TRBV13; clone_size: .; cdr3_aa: CASSLTAYEQYF; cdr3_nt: TGTGCCAGCAGCTTAACCGCCTACGAGCAGTACTTC
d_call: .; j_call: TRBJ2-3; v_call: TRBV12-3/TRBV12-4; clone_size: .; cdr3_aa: CASSQEIRVQYF; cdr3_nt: TGTGCCAGCAGTCAGGAAATCAGGGTGCAGTATTTT
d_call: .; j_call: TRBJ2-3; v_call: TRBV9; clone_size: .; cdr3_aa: CASSVSTDTQYF; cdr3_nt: TGTGCCAGCAGTGTGTCCACAGATACGCAGTATTTT